The entry below gives a single TCR beta chain sequence along with its context. Its specificity is not known. This specimen belongs to a study of shared clonotypes between healthy human individuals. Background on the study: Researchers assigned three CD4 naive, three CD4 memory, two CD8 naive and one CD8 memory plate to each donor. Study-wide points: The four-donor shared clonotypes exceeded non-shared clonotypes in generation probability, with non-shared ones scoring lower. In having few donors, the study represented limited genetic and exposure-history diversity.

TCRdb's table, derived via immunoSEQ multiplex PCR, lists solely in-frame clones and lacks some. The profile covers over a million clones, with over 95% appearing a single time and approximately 1.1% taken by the ten largest. Sample: naive CD4+ T cells sorted from blood. Subset given: CD45RA+ positively selected. The clonotype comes from a man under 40 in good health.

CDR3 sequence (DNA): TGTGCCAGCAGTTCCTCAACTAACTATGGCTACACCTTC. Protein sequence: CASSSSTNYGYTF. The chain combines TRBV28 with TRBJ1-2; D is undetermined. The CDR3 contains 13 residues. CDR1 is MDHEN, CDR2 SYDVKM, per germline. Between the trimmed V and J ends, which lost 4 bases and 0 bases, there was a span of 6 bases.